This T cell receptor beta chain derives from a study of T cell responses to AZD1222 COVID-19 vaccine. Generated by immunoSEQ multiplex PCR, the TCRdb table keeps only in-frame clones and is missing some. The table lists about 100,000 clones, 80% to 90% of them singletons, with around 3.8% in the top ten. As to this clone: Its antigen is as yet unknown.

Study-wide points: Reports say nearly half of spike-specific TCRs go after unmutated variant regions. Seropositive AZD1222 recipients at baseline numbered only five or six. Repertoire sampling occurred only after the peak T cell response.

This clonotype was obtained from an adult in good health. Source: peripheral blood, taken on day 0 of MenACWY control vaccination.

The CDR3 loop is CASSYSRWREGMNTEAFF. CDR3 DNA: TGTGCCAGCAGTTACTCGAGGTGGAGGGAGGGGATGAACACTGAAGCTTTCTTT. This chain links TRBV6-2 or TRBV6-3 with TRBJ1-1, with TRBD1 as a possible D gene (5 bases). CDR1 MNHEY and CDR2 SVGEGT come from the germline V gene. Trimming pared 0 bases from V and 0 bases from J, leaving 17 bases between. CDR3 size: 18 residues.